This paragraph covers one T cell receptor beta chain sequence. The source of the sample is a study of blood T cell repertoires in COVID-19. Looking at the study overall: T cells, B-cell-depleted T cells, or PBMCs provided the cDNA or gDNA that served as material.

Germline V gene data show CDR1 as SGHDT and CDR2 as YYEEEE. V was trimmed by 1 base and J by 2 bases, leaving 10 bases between them. This CDR3 comprises 14 residues. The protocol was immunoSEQ multiplex PCR, while the TCRdb copy is restricted to in-frame clones and leaves out a portion. Of about 300,000 clones detected, under 90% appear once; the ten largest clones hold roughly 1.9%. This chain links TRBV5-6 with TRBJ2-7, with D perhaps matching TRBD1 (5 bases). Material: peripheral blood. The TCR comes from a woman in her 30s with COVID-19, enrolled during active disease. CDR3 nucleotide sequence: TGTGCCAGCAGCTTGAAACCAGGGCCCTACGAGCAGTACTTC. Translated: CASSLKPGPYEQYF.